This T cell receptor beta chain was captured by sequencing in a study of cytomegalovirus exposure and HLA in healthy donors. The overall study: Samples from HLA-typed donors yielded 85 million to 95 million unique TCRs in an early data release. Findings of the study overall: The CMV antigen specificity of a few CMV-associated chains was confirmed through in vitro analysis. What was likely a sequencing artifact was a cluster of highly shared sequence variants.

Amplification used 60 Vbeta primers and 13 Jbeta primers. Clones were read by immunoSEQ multiplex PCR, and TCRdb kept only the in-frame ones, dropping some. This table has roughly 100,000 clones, less than 85% appearing once. This clone has only a few counts. The antigen remains undetermined. Trimming took 9 bases from V and 1 from J, leaving 12 bases between them. CDR3 length: 13 residues. CDR1 LNHNV and CDR2 YYDKDF come from the germline V gene (reference sequence). This clonotype originated in a man aged 40-49 years in good health and CMV-seropositive. Sequenced material: PBMCs. The chain uses TRBV15 and TRBJ2-5, with D possibly being TRBD2 (6 bases). CDR3 nucleotides: TGTGCCACTGGTACTAGCCCCCAAGAGACCCAGTACTTC. This translates into CATGTSPQETQYF. Full variable domain (missing parts from reference TRBV15 and TRBJ2-5): DAMVIQNPRYQVTQFGKPVTLSCSQTLNHNVMYWYQQKSSQAPKLLFHYYDKDFNNEADTPDNFQSRRPNTSFCFLDIRSPGLGDTAMYLCATGTSPQETQYFGPGTRLLVL.